This is a list of T cell receptor beta chains from one sample in a study of T cell responses to AZD1222 COVID-19 vaccine. The assay was immunoSEQ multiplex PCR, and TCRdb's table has in-frame clones only and misses some. The sample lists 130,000 or so clones, approximately 90% seen once, with approximately 2% in the top ten. The sequencing here drew on peripheral blood, taken on day 0 of AZD1222 vaccination. The origin of the receptors is an adult in good health. Both conserved end residues are part of each CDR3. Each record gives: V gene, clone size, D gene, CDR3 length, J gene, CDR3 DNA, CDR3 protein. The D gene is left open where the match is weak. Clone size is not always given. Where it is, it says once, few, many or a class for expanded clones.

>TRBV29-1|-|-|11|TRBJ1-1
TGCAGCGTTCCGGTCAACACTGAAGCTTTCTTT
CSVPVNTEAFF
>TRBV2|-|-|14|TRBJ1-1
TGTGCCAGCAGCATGACAGAACTGGACACTGAAGCTTTCTTT
CASSMTELDTEAFF
>TRBV7-9|-|-|16|TRBJ1-1
TGTGCCAGCAGCTATGGGGCGGCGGGTCGGGACACTGAAGCTTTCTTT
CASSYGAAGRDTEAFF
>TRBV19|-|TRBD1|14|TRBJ2-7
TGTGCCAGTAGTATCGGGACAGGGGAATACGAGCAGTACTTC
CASSIGTGEYEQYF
>TRBV2|-|-|15|TRBJ2-1
TGTGCCAGCACCGTTAGGGGGGGCCGGAGGAATGAGCAGTTCTTC
CASTVRGGRRNEQFF
>TRBV7-9|-|-|12|TRBJ2-2
TGTGCCAGCAGCTTATTGGACGGGGAGCTGTTTTTT
CASSLLDGELFF
>TRBV29-1|-|-|11|TRBJ1-2
TGCAGCGGGGGGGACGGTGAGGGCTACACCTTC
CSGGDGEGYTF
>TRBV5-1|-|-|15|TRBJ2-1
TGCGCCAGCAGCTTGGATCCCGGAAGGGGGGGTGAGCAGTTCTTC
CASSLDPGRGGEQFF
>TRBV9|few|TRBD1|17|TRBJ1-4
TGTGCCAGCAGCGGCGGCATCGGACAGGGGGATAATGAAAAACTGTTTTTT
CASSGGIGQGDNEKLFF
>TRBV19|-|TRBD2|15|TRBJ2-5
TGTGCCAGTAGTATACTGGGACTAGCAGAAGAGACCCAGTACTTC
CASSILGLAEETQYF
>TRBV5-4|-|-|17|TRBJ1-6
TGTGCCAGCAGCTTGGGGGCAGGGTTGTCCTATAATTCACCCCTCCACTTT
CASSLGAGLSYNSPLHF
>TRBV11-3|-|-|15|TRBJ2-3
TGTGCCAGCAGCTTAGGGGGGGCGCGCAAGGATACGCAGTATTTT
CASSLGGARKDTQYF
>TRBV7-9|-|-|13|TRBJ1-2
TGTGCCAGCAGCTTAGGACAGCCCTATGGCTACACCTTC
CASSLGQPYGYTF
>TRBV7-7|once|-|13|TRBJ2-5
TGTGCTAGCAGCTTAAGTGTCCGTGGGACCCAGTACTTC
CASSLSVRGTQYF
>TRBV27|-|TRBD2|15|TRBJ2-2
TGTGCCAGCAGTGCTAGCGGGGGCTGGACCGGGGAGCTGTTTTTT
CASSASGGWTGELFF
>TRBV10-1|-|-|16|TRBJ2-3
TGCGCCAGCAGTGAAAGCCCAGGGTATGGCACAGATACGCAGTATTTT
CASSESPGYGTDTQYF
>TRBV20-1|once|-|11|TRBJ1-2
TGCAGTGTTCAGGAGTCCTATGGCTACACCTTC
CSVQESYGYTF
>TRBV6-4|-|-|14|TRBJ2-3
TGTGCCAGCAGTGGGACGGCGGAGGCAGATACGCAGTATTTT
CASSGTAEADTQYF
>TRBV27|once|-|16|TRBJ1-5
TGTGCCAGCACCAGCGGCCGGGGAAATAGCAATCAGCCCCAGCATTTT
CASTSGRGNSNQPQHF
>TRBV5-1|-|TRBD2|13|TRBJ2-5
TGCGCCAGCAGCTTTTCCGGGGGGGAGACCCAGTACTTC
CASSFSGGETQYF
>TRBV6-5|-|-|15|TRBJ1-1
TGTGCCAGCAGCCGATTCCGACAGCAGAACACTGAAGCTTTCTTT
CASSRFRQQNTEAFF
>TRBV7-6|-|TRBD1|18|TRBJ2-6
TGTGCCAGCCGGCCGGGGACAGCAACCTCTTCTGGGGCCAACGTCCTGACTTTC
CASRPGTATSSGANVLTF